Below, one T cell receptor (beta chain) is given with its context. Between the trimmed V and J ends, which lost 6 bases and 10 bases, there was a span of 15 bases. This CDR3 comprises 12 residues. CDR1 MNHEY and CDR2 SVGAGI come from the germline V gene. The data originate from a study of blood T cell repertoires in COVID-19. Generated by immunoSEQ multiplex PCR, the TCRdb table keeps only in-frame clones and is missing some. This sample has about 350,000 clones, with 75% to 90% found just once. This TCR was recovered from a woman aged 55-75 years with COVID-19, enrolled during active disease. Sequenced material: peripheral blood. The genes are TRBV6-5 and TRBJ1-1; D is perhaps TRBD1 (6 bases). CDR3 in amino acids: CASSTQGEGAFF. CDR3 in DNA: TGTGCCAGCAGCACACAGGGAGAGGGAGCTTTCTTT.